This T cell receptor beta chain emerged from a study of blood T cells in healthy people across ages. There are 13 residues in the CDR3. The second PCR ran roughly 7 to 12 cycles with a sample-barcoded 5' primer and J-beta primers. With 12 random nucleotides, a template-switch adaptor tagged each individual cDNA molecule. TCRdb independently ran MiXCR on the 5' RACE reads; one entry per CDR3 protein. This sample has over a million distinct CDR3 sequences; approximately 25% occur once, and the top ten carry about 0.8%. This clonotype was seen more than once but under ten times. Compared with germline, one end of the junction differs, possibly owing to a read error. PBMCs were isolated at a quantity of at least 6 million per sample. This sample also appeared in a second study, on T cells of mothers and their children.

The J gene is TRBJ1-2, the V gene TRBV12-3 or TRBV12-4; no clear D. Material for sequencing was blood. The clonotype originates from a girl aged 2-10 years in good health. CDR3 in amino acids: CVSTFDALAGYTF. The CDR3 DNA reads TGTGTCAGCACATTTGACGCCTTAGCGGGCTACACCTTC.